A single sample is the source of the 16 T cell receptor beta chains below, sequenced in a study of regulatory T cells in long-lasting Graves disease. Time point defined: newly diagnosed GD, antithyroid drugs for less than 3 months. PBMCs provided the RNA from which the TCR library was made. The authors built TCR beta libraries using iRepertoire HTBI primers and Arm-PCR of CDR3 regions. TCRdb recomputed calls from the multiplex PCR reads with MiXCR, one row per CDR3 protein. The top ten clones hold roughly a fifth of a sample with around 360,000 distinct CDR3 sequences, roughly 16% of them seen once. This sample was also put to use in a study of T cells in Graves' hyperthyroidism and ophthalmopathy.

This specimen was peripheral blood mononuclear cells (PBMCs), taken at new diagnosis, from a patient treated with antithyroid drugs. These TCRs come from a woman aged 18-29 years with Graves disease.

The sample holds many counts of this clonotype. The V call is TRBV28, the J call TRBJ2-3, with 7 bases lining up with TRBD2. CDR3 length: 12 residues. The germline V gene has CDR1 MDHEN and CDR2 SYDVKM. CDR3 nucleotides: TGTACGACTAGCACTCGCACAGATACGCAGTATTTT. Its protein is CTTSTRTDTQYF.

A word on this clonotype: A read error may account for a junction end that differs from germline. V is TRBV19 and J is TRBJ2-1, with 8 bases fitting TRBD2. The length of the CDR3 is 14 residues. The germline CDR1 and CDR2 sequences are LNHDA and SQIVND (reference sequence). CDR3 DNA sequence: TGTGCCGGTAGTAGAGCGGGAGTTTGGGATGAGCAGTTCTTC. Translated, it gives CAGSRAGVWDEQFF.

This clonotype has just a few counts. The J gene is TRBJ2-1, the V gene TRBV7-9, with 7 bases fitting TRBD2. Germline CDR1 reads SEHNR; CDR2 reads FQNEAQ (reference sequence). This CDR3 spans 13 amino acids. Trimming at V came to 8 bases and at J to 4 bases, leaving 5 bases not matched to a gene. The CDR3 DNA sequence: TGTGCCAGCCTTCCAGCGGGATACAATGAGCAGTTCTTC. Protein sequence: CASLPAGYNEQFF.

This clonotype was found a few times. V gene TRBV20-1 combines with J gene TRBJ1-1; D is ambiguous. The CDR3 extends over 14 amino acids. Per germline, CDR1 DFQATT and CDR2 SNEGSKA (reference sequence). The CDR3 bases are TGCAGCGTCGAGAAACAAACACCGAACACTGAAGCTTTCTTT. Protein sequence: CSVEKQTPNTEAFF.

The CDR3 reads CASSPGDRGNYGYTF. Written as DNA, the CDR3 is TGCGCCAGCAGCCCGGGGGACAGGGGAAACTATGGCTACACCTTC. The chain uses TRBV5-1 and TRBJ1-2; TRBD1 matches 10 bases. The CDR3 has 15 residues. CDR1 SGHRS and CDR2 YFSETQ come from the germline V gene. J lost 2 bases, V lost 4 bases, and 5 bases had no gene match.

The gene calls are TRBV19 and TRBJ1-1, with a possible D match to TRBD1 (5 bases). The CDR3 has 14 amino acids. In germline, CDR1 is LNHDA, CDR2 SQIVND (reference sequence). V was shortened by 3 bases and J by 1 base, with 9 bases between the two germline ends. The CDR3 sequence is CASSMSQGNTEAFF. The CDR3 bases are TGTGCCAGTAGTATGTCTCAGGGGAACACTGAAGCTTTCTTT. Using reference TRBV19 and TRBJ1-1 for the parts outside the CDR3, the full variable domain is DGGITQSPKYLFRKEGQNVTLSCEQNLNHDAMYWYRQDPGQGLRLIYYSQIVNDFQKGDIAEGYSVSREKKESFPLTVTSAQKNPTAFYLCASSMSQGNTEAFFGQGTRLTVV.

This clonotype has a count of ten or more. The rearrangement uses TRBV10-3 and TRBJ1-2, with D possibly TRBD1 on 6 matching bases. The CDR3 covers 12 residues. The V and J ends lost 8 bases and 5 bases respectively, with 12 bases between them. Germline V gene sequence: CDR1 ENHRY, CDR2 SYGVKD. The chain's CDR3 is CAILSGQYGYTF. CDR3 nucleotide sequence: TGTGCCATCTTATCTGGACAGTATGGCTACACCTTC.

Comment on this clonotype: A much more abundant neighbour one base away suggests this may be a read error. The chain joins TRBV7-3 to TRBJ1-1, with 9 bases aligning to TRBD1. Germline-derived CDR1 and CDR2 are SGHTA and FQGTGA. This CDR3 comprises 14 residues. The CDR3 nucleotides are TGTGCCAGCAGCTCCGGACAGGGGTACACTGAAGCTCTCTTT. It is translated as CASSSGQGYTEALF.

This clonotype occurred many times. This rearrangement joins TRBV27 to TRBJ2-6; TRBD1 agrees at 7 bases. After removal of 3 bases from V and 0 bases from J, the junction contained 17 bases not matched to a gene. This CDR3 has 21 amino acids. Germline V lookup: CDR1 MNHEY, CDR2 SMNVEV (reference sequence). CDR3 protein: CASSLTLQPGTESSGANVLTF. CDR3 sequence (DNA): TGTGCCAGCAGTTTGACACTCCAGCCCGGGACAGAGAGCTCTGGGGCCAACGTCCTGACTTTC. The full variable domain, its missing parts supplied by reference TRBV27 and TRBJ2-6, is EAQVTQNPRYLITVTGKKLTVTCSQNMNHEYMSWYRQDPGLGLRQIYYSMNVEVTDKGDVPEGYKVSRKEKRNFPLILESPSPNQTSLYFCASSLTLQPGTESSGANVLTFGAGSRLTVL.

The V gene is TRBV7-2, the J gene TRBJ2-7; possibly TRBD1 or TRBD2 for D (6 bases each). CDR3 length: 13 amino acids. V gave up 1 base and J gave up 6 bases, with 10 bases separating them. CDR1 is SGHTA and CDR2 is FQGNSA in the germline V gene. CDR3 bases: TGTGCCAGCAGCTTAGTCGGGGGCTGCGAGCAGTACTTC. Protein product: CASSLVGGCEQYF.

The sample holds many counts of this clonotype. This sequence joins TRBV5-1 and TRBJ1-1; 8 nucleotides align to TRBD1. Germline CDR1 SGHRS, CDR2 YFSETQ. The J segment lost 6 bases and the V segment lost 4 bases, leaving 11 bases of the junction unmatched. This CDR3 has 15 amino acids. Here the CDR3 DNA reads TGCGCCAGCAGCCGGGACAGGACCCGGGGGGCTGAAGCTTTCTTT. As protein: CASSRDRTRGAEAFF.

There are many counts of this clonotype. J is TRBJ2-3 and V is TRBV5-1; D is possibly TRBD1 (6 bases). The CDR3 runs 16 residues. CDR1 is SGHRS and CDR2 is YFSETQ in the germline V gene. V lost 1 base and J lost 1, with 13 bases in between. CDR3 sequence: CASSLQGQAGTDTQYF. The CDR3 region has the DNA TGCGCCAGCAGCTTGCAGGGGCAGGCCGGCACAGATACGCAGTATTTT.

This clonotype was observed a handful of times. The V call is TRBV7-2, the J call TRBJ2-6; the D is unclear. The CDR3 consists of 16 residues. In germline, CDR1 is SGHTA, CDR2 FQGNSA. Trimming shortened V by 1 base and J by 0 bases, and 7 bases separated the two germline ends. Here the CDR3 DNA reads TGTGCCAGCAGCTTAGTAAGGTTCTCTGGGGCCAACGTCCTGACTTTC. Translation gives CASSLVRFSGANVLTF.

As to this clonotype: A junction end diverges from the germline sequence, so it may reflect a read error. The J gene is TRBJ1-5, the V gene TRBV10-3; 7 nucleotides match TRBD1. CDR1 and CDR2 (germline): ENHRY, SYGVKD. This CDR3 has 16 residues. In DNA form, the CDR3 reads TGTGACATCAGTGAGTCGTTGGGACAGTCTGGTCAGCCCCAGCATTTT. Translation: CDISESLGQSGQPQHF.

This clonotype occurred many times. V usage is TRBV2 and J usage is TRBJ1-1; the D is unclear. Deletions cut 0 bases from V and 9 bases from J, with 17 bases between. The CDR3 has 15 residues. Germline V gene lookup returns CDR1 SNHLY and CDR2 FYNNEI. The CDR3 DNA reads as TGTGCCAGCAGTGAAGCGCTTGTAGGGCTCAGGCAAGCTTTCTTT. Translated, it gives CASSEALVGLRQAFF.

This clonotype was observed many times. The J gene is TRBJ2-2, the V gene TRBV5-1; maybe TRBD1 (6 bases). The germline CDR1 and CDR2 sequences are SGHRS and YFSETQ. Trimming pared 2 bases from V and 1 base from J, leaving 9 bases between. The CDR3 extends over 15 amino acids. The CDR3 loop is CASSLARGNTGELFF. CDR3 sequence (DNA): TGCGCCAGCAGCTTAGCCAGGGGGAACACCGGGGAGCTGTTTTTT.